This is a list of T cell receptor beta chains from one sample in a study of a mutant IDH1 vaccine in newly diagnosed glioma. No antigens are known for them. The repertoire was sequenced with immunoSEQ multiplex PCR; TCRdb's copy has only in-frame clones and lacks some. Of over 50,000 clones listed, about three quarters are singletons. The material was PBMCs, obtained from a glioma patient whose treatment included an IDH1 peptide vaccine. The receptors stem from a woman in her thirties or forties with glioma. Some clones in this sample may be carry-over from other donors' samples. Both conserved end residues are part of each CDR3. The D gene is left open where the match is weak. Clone sizes are given selectively: once, few, many, or a class where the clone is expanded.

D: NA; V: TRBV29-1; size: NA; J: TRBJ2-5; CDR3: CSESALMEGAQYF; DNA: TGCAGCGAGAGCGCACTTATGGAAGGGGCCCAGTACTTC
D: NA; V: TRBV7-2; size: NA; J: TRBJ1-6; CDR3: CASRSPGLMSSPLHF; DNA: TGTGCCAGCAGAAGCCCGGGCTTGATGAGTTCACCCCTCCACTTT
D: NA; V: TRBV14; size: NA; J: TRBJ2-2; CDR3: CASSQDWAVGSYTGELFF; DNA: TGTGCCAGCAGCCAAGATTGGGCGGTGGGCTCGTACACCGGGGAGCTGTTTTTT
D: NA; V: TRBV6-5; size: NA; J: TRBJ1-6; CDR3: CASSYPNSPLHF; DNA: TGTGCCAGCAGTTATCCTAATTCACCCCTCCACTTT
D: NA; V: TRBV5-5; size: NA; J: TRBJ2-7; CDR3: CASSLGPTYEQYF; DNA: TGTGCCAGCAGCTTGGGCCCAACTTACGAGCAGTACTTC
D: TRBD1; V: TRBV29-1; size: NA; J: TRBJ2-2; CDR3: CSVTGKVGTGGELFF; DNA: TGCAGCGTGACAGGGAAAGTCGGAACAGGCGGGGAGCTGTTTTTT
D: NA; V: TRBV30; size: NA; J: TRBJ1-2; CDR3: CAWSRGQGRYGYTF; DNA: TGTGCCTGGAGTCGAGGGCAGGGTCGGTATGGCTACACCTTC
D: NA; V: TRBV19; size: NA; J: TRBJ2-6; CDR3: CASSGGSGANVLTF; DNA: TGTGCCAGTAGTGGGGGCTCTGGGGCCAACGTCCTGACTTTC
D: NA; V: TRBV30; size: NA; J: TRBJ2-7; CDR3: CAWSVSGGGYEQYF; DNA: TGTGCCTGGAGTGTATCGGGGGGCGGATACGAGCAGTACTTC
D: NA; V: TRBV27; size: NA; J: TRBJ2-1; CDR3: CASSLSRGLSNEQFF; DNA: TGTGCCAGCAGTTTATCGAGGGGCCTAAGCAATGAGCAGTTCTTC
D: TRBD1; V: TRBV5-4; size: NA; J: TRBJ1-2; CDR3: CASSSPTGTGYGYTF; DNA: TGTGCCAGCAGTTCTCCGACCGGGACAGGGTATGGCTACACCTTC
D: NA; V: TRBV5-1; size: NA; J: TRBJ2-5; CDR3: CASSLGSSGQETQYF; DNA: TGCGCCAGCAGCTTGGGTAGTAGCGGACAAGAGACCCAGTACTTC
D: TRBD1; V: TRBV7-2; size: NA; J: TRBJ1-2; CDR3: CASSLVSDRDSGYTF; DNA: TGTGCCAGCAGCTTAGTATCGGACAGGGATAGTGGCTACACCTTC
D: TRBD2; V: TRBV18; size: few; J: TRBJ2-1; CDR3: CASSQFPWTGTSGSWGSYNEQFF; DNA: TGTGCCAGCTCACAATTCCCCTGGACCGGGACTAGCGGGAGTTGGGGGTCCTACAATGAGCAGTTCTTC
D: NA; V: TRBV11-2; size: NA; J: TRBJ2-7; CDR3: CASAPVRGSYEQYF; DNA: TGTGCCAGCGCCCCGGTGAGGGGCTCCTACGAGCAGTACTTC
D: TRBD1; V: TRBV12-5; size: NA; J: TRBJ1-1; CDR3: CASGAGGAGTEAFF; DNA: TGTGCTAGTGGTGCAGGGGGCGCGGGCACTGAAGCTTTCTTT
D: TRBD2; V: TRBV4-1; size: NA; J: TRBJ2-1; CDR3: CASSYRETSGGLSSYNEQFF; DNA: TGCGCCAGCAGCTACCGAGAGACTAGCGGGGGCCTTAGCTCCTACAATGAGCAGTTCTTC
D: NA; V: TRBV5-1; size: NA; J: TRBJ2-7; CDR3: CASRLRRDLFYEQYF; DNA: TGCGCCAGCAGATTGCGCCGGGATCTTTTCTACGAGCAGTACTTC
D: TRBD1; V: TRBV5-4; size: NA; J: TRBJ1-6; CDR3: CAVGTDNSPLHF; DNA: TGTGCTGTGGGGACAGATAATTCACCCCTCCACTTT
D: TRBD1; V: TRBV4-1; size: NA; J: TRBJ1-6; CDR3: CASSPSGQGSYNSPLHF; DNA: TGCGCCAGCAGCCCATCGGGACAGGGATCCTATAATTCACCCCTCCACTTT
D: TRBD1; V: TRBV4-1; size: NA; J: TRBJ2-7; CDR3: CASSPKGRDRGYEQYF; DNA: TGCGCCAGCAGCCCCAAGGGGCGGGACAGGGGTTACGAGCAGTACTTC
D: NA; V: TRBV5-1; size: NA; J: TRBJ1-4; CDR3: CASSLARSGTNQNEKLFF; DNA: TGCGCCAGCAGCTTGGCACGGTCCGGAACGAACCAAAATGAAAAACTGTTTTTT
D: NA; V: TRBV5-1; size: NA; J: TRBJ2-7; CDR3: CASSLGREEQYF; DNA: TGCGCCAGCAGCTTGGGGCGAGAAGAGCAGTACTTC
D: NA; V: TRBV30; size: NA; J: TRBJ1-2; CDR3: CAWRQDSDGYTF; DNA: TGTGCCTGGAGGCAAGACAGTGATGGCTACACCTTC
D: NA; V: TRBV10-3; size: medium-sized; J: TRBJ1-5; CDR3: CAISDPGQGRISKHF; DNA: TGTGCCATCAGTGACCCGGGACAAGGCAGGATCTCTAAGCATTTT
D: TRBD1; V: TRBV4-3; size: NA; J: TRBJ1-4; CDR3: CASSRRTGDFREKLFF; DNA: TGCGCCAGCAGCCGCAGGACAGGGGATTTTCGTGAAAAACTGTTTTTT
D: NA; V: TRBV6-5; size: NA; J: TRBJ1-2; CDR3: CASSLGVGGYTF; DNA: TGTGCCAGCAGTCTAGGGGTCGGGGGCTACACCTTC
D: TRBD1; V: TRBV18; size: NA; J: TRBJ1-1; CDR3: CASSRQGNTEAFF; DNA: TGTGCCAGCTCAAGACAGGGGAACACTGAAGCTTTCTTT
D: NA; V: TRBV13; size: NA; J: TRBJ2-7; CDR3: CASSLGESYEQYF; DNA: TGTGCCAGCAGCTTAGGGGAATCCTACGAGCAGTACTTC
D: TRBD1; V: TRBV30; size: NA; J: TRBJ2-3; CDR3: CAWTTGVVDTQYF; DNA: TGTGCCTGGACAACAGGGGTGGTAGATACGCAGTATTTT
D: NA; V: TRBV25-1; size: NA; J: TRBJ2-7; CDR3: CASSTRTPPYEQYF; DNA: TGTGCCAGCAGTACAAGAACTCCCCCCTACGAGCAGTACTTC
D: NA; V: TRBV19; size: NA; J: TRBJ1-5; CDR3: CASTSYPQPQHF; DNA: TGTGCCAGTACCTCCTACCCTCAGCCCCAGCATTTT
D: NA; V: TRBV6-1; size: NA; J: TRBJ1-1; CDR3: CASSEDGFGEAFF; DNA: TGTGCCAGCAGTGAGGACGGATTCGGTGAAGCTTTCTTT
D: NA; V: TRBV10-1; size: NA; J: TRBJ2-7; CDR3: CASSPRDGTPRSSYEQYF; DNA: TGCGCCAGCTCCCCCCGGGACGGTACACCTCGCAGCTCCTACGAGCAGTACTTC
D: NA; V: TRBV4-3; size: NA; J: TRBJ1-2; CDR3: CASSNGGASGYTF; DNA: TGCGCCAGCAGCAACGGGGGGGCATCTGGCTACACCTTC
D: TRBD2; V: TRBV7-2; size: once; J: TRBJ2-2; CDR3: CASSFWAGVELFF; DNA: TGTGCCAGCAGCTTCTGGGCGGGAGTAGAGCTGTTTTTT
D: NA; V: TRBV2; size: NA; J: TRBJ2-7; CDR3: CASREQGNEQYF; DNA: TGTGCCAGCAGGGAACAGGGAAACGAGCAGTACTTC
D: NA; V: TRBV2; size: NA; J: TRBJ2-1; CDR3: CARGQVDNEQFF; DNA: TGTGCCAGGGGGCAGGTCGACAATGAGCAGTTCTTC
D: NA; V: TRBV5-1; size: few; J: TRBJ1-5; CDR3: CASSLDPSGSNQPQHF; DNA: TGCGCCAGCAGCTTGGACCCGAGTGGTAGCAATCAGCCCCAGCATTTT
D: NA; V: TRBV2; size: NA; J: TRBJ1-2; CDR3: CASSDTGGGYYGYTF; DNA: TGTGCCAGCAGTGATACGGGAGGAGGGTACTATGGCTACACCTTC
D: NA; V: TRBV11-2; size: NA; J: TRBJ2-1; CDR3: CASIQGGSYNEQFF; DNA: TGTGCCAGTATACAGGGCGGGTCCTACAATGAGCAGTTCTTC
D: NA; V: TRBV4-1; size: NA; J: TRBJ1-2; CDR3: CASSGAFYGYTF; DNA: TGCGCCAGCAGCGGGGCCTTCTATGGCTACACCTTC
D: NA; V: TRBV30; size: NA; J: TRBJ2-7; CDR3: CAWSDGSPLTYEQYF; DNA: TGTGCCTGGAGTGACGGGAGCCCCTTGACCTACGAGCAGTACTTC
D: NA; V: TRBV2; size: NA; J: TRBJ1-6; CDR3: CASSGGYYNSPLHF; DNA: TGTGCCAGCAGTGGAGGGTACTATAATTCACCCCTCCACTTT
D: TRBD2; V: TRBV9; size: NA; J: TRBJ2-7; CDR3: CASSLPGGEQYF; DNA: TGTGCCAGCAGCCTCCCGGGGGGAGAGCAGTACTTC
D: NA; V: TRBV18; size: NA; J: TRBJ1-2; CDR3: CASSPPGRGHTF; DNA: TGTGCCAGCTCACCACCGGGAAGGGGTCACACCTTC
D: NA; V: TRBV18; size: NA; J: TRBJ1-6; CDR3: CASSVGTPDNSPLHF; DNA: TGTGCCAGCTCAGTCGGGACCCCAGATAATTCACCCCTCCACTTT
D: TRBD1; V: TRBV6-4; size: NA; J: TRBJ2-3; CDR3: CASSEQGSDTQYF; DNA: TGTGCCAGCAGTGAACAGGGGTCAGATACGCAGTATTTT
D: NA; V: TRBV5-1; size: NA; J: TRBJ2-3; CDR3: CASSLRGVAVDTQYF; DNA: TGCGCCAGCAGCTTGCGCGGGGTAGCGGTGGATACGCAGTATTTT
D: NA; V: TRBV10-3; size: NA; J: TRBJ2-3; CDR3: CAISDGSPDTQYF; DNA: TGTGCCATCAGTGACGGATCCCCAGATACGCAGTATTTT
D: NA; V: TRBV11-2; size: once; J: TRBJ2-7; CDR3: CASSLGWQLSYEQYF; DNA: TGTGCCAGCAGCTTAGGCTGGCAGCTATCCTACGAGCAGTACTTC
D: NA; V: TRBV4-2; size: few; J: TRBJ2-2; CDR3: CASSQGGTGELFF; DNA: TGTGCCAGCAGCCAAGGGGGAACCGGGGAGCTGTTTTTT
D: NA; V: TRBV19; size: NA; J: TRBJ1-6; CDR3: CASSMTGESPLHF; DNA: TGTGCCAGTAGTATGACGGGGGAGTCACCCCTCCACTTT
D: NA; V: TRBV7-9; size: NA; J: TRBJ1-2; CDR3: CASSPPGDGYTF; DNA: TGTGCCAGCAGCCCCCCAGGGGATGGCTACACCTTC
D: NA; V: TRBV2; size: NA; J: TRBJ2-3; CDR3: CASMTITDTQYF; DNA: TGTGCCAGCATGACTATTACAGATACGCAGTATTTT
D: TRBD1; V: TRBV7-9; size: NA; J: TRBJ2-6; CDR3: CASSLLQGALWANVLTF; DNA: TGTGCCAGCAGCTTGTTGCAGGGGGCGCTTTGGGCCAACGTCCTGACTTTC